This T cell receptor (beta chain) comes out of a study of vaccination effects on CD4 cells after COVID-19. Produced via immunoSEQ multiplex PCR; TCRdb's table is partial and in-frame only. The sample comprises some 59,000 clones, 80% to 85% of which are singletons, and about 2.2% rests with the top ten. As to this clone: Its antigen is not identified.

The V gene's germline CDR1 is MGHRA and CDR2 YSYEKL. The CDR3 sequence is 17 residues long. V was shortened by 1 base and J by 0 bases, with 15 bases between the two germline ends. ViraFEST used viral peptide pools to expand antigen-specific CD4+ T cells before sequencing. Following 10 days of culture, CD4+ T cells were isolated. Vaccine recipients lacked prior SARS-CoV-2 infection and had negative nucleocapsid antibodies. Study-level results: Marked clonal contraction was seen late after vaccination (in both infection- and vaccine-induced clones).

The sequencing used CD4+ T cells from PBMCs cultured with HCoV-229E spike peptides, collected before COVID-19 vaccination. The origin of this receptor is a human donor who received a COVID-19 vaccine. V gene TRBV4-1 combines with J gene TRBJ1-2; D ambiguous. For the CDR3, the DNA is TGCGCCAGCAGCCAAGCCTTCCGCCCCACCTCTAACTATGGCTACACCTTC. This translates into CASSQAFRPTSNYGYTF.